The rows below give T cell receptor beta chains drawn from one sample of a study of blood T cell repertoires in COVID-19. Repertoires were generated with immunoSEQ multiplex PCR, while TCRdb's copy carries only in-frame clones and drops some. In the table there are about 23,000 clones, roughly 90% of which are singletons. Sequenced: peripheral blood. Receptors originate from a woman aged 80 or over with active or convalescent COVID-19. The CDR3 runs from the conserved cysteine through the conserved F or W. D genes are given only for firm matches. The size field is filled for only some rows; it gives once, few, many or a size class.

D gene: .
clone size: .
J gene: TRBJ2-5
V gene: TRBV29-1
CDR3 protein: CSVELSAEGRYF
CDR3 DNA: TGCAGCGTTGAGTTATCGGCCGAGGGCCGGTACTTC

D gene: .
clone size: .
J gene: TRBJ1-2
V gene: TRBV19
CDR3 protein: CASSIGRGGGYTF
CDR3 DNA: TGTGCCAGTAGTATAGGAAGAGGGGGTGGCTACACCTTC

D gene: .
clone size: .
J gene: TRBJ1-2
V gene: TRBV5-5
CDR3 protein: CASSLSIRQPNYGYTF
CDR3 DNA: TGTGCCAGCAGCTTGTCTATTCGACAGCCTAACTATGGCTACACCTTC

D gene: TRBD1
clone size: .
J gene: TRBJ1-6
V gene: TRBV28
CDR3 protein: CATHRRQGVSSYNSPLHF
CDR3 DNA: TGTGCCACCCATCGGCGGCAGGGGGTGAGCTCCTATAATTCACCCCTCCACTTT

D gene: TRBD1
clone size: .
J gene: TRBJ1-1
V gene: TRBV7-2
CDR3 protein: CASSLGPRGRNTEAFF
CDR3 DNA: TGTGCCAGCAGCTTAGGCCCCAGGGGGCGGAACACTGAAGCTTTCTTT

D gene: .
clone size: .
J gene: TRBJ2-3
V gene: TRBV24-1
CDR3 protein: CATSFADTQYF
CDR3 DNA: TGTGCCACCAGTTTCGCAGATACGCAGTATTTT

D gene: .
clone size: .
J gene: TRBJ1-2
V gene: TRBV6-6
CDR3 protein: CASSYGQGYTYTF
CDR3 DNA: TGTGCCAGCAGTTACGGGCAGGGTTATACCTACACCTTC

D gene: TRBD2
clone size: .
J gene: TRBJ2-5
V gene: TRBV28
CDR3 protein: CASSSSGATQYF
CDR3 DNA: TGTGCCAGCAGTTCTAGCGGGGCGACCCAGTACTTC

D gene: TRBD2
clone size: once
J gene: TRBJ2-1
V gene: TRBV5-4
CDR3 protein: CASSPRLAGGGSEQFF
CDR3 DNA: TGTGCCAGCAGCCCTCGGCTAGCGGGAGGGGGTAGTGAGCAGTTCTTC

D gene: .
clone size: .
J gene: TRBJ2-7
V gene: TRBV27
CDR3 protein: CASSRSPRSSYEQYF
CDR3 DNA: TGTGCCAGCAGCCGGAGTCCTAGGAGCTCCTACGAGCAGTACTTC

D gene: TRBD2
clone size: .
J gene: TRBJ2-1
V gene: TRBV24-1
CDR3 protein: CATSGQSSGTGNEQFF
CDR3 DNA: TGTGCCACCAGTGGCCAGTCTAGCGGGACGGGCAATGAGCAGTTCTTC

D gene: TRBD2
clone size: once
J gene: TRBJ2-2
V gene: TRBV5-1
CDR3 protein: CASTLIAGGNTGELFF
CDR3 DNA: TGCGCCAGCACCCTGATAGCGGGGGGGAACACCGGGGAGCTGTTTTTT

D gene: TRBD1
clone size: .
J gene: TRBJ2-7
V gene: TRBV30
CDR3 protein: CAWSGDSSYEQYF
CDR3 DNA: TGTGCCTGGAGTGGGGACAGCTCCTACGAGCAGTACTTC

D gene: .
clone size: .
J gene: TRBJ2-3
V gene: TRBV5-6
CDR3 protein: CASSFYTKSTDTQYF
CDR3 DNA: TGTGCCAGCAGCTTTTACACGAAGAGCACAGATACGCAGTATTTT

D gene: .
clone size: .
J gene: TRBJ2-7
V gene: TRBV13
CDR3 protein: CASSSLGTVTYEQYF
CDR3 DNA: TGTGCCAGCAGCTCCCTGGGGACTGTAACCTACGAGCAGTACTTC

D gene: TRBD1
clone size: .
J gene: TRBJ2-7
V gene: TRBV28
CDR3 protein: CAASGGSSYEQYF
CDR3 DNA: TGTGCCGCCTCAGGGGGAAGCTCCTACGAGCAGTACTTC

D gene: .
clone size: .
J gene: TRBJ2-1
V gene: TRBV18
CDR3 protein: CASSPGLYEQFF
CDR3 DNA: TGTGCCAGCTCACCTGGGCTCTATGAGCAGTTCTTC

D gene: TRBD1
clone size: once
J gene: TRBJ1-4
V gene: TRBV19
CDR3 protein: CASSLRDRGSNEKLFF
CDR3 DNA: TGTGCCAGTAGTCTTCGGGACAGGGGAAGTAATGAAAAACTGTTTTTT

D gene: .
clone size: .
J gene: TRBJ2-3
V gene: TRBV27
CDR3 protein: CASSLLGFSGATDTQYF
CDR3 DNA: TGTGCCAGCAGTTTACTTGGTTTCTCAGGGGCCACAGATACGCAGTATTTT

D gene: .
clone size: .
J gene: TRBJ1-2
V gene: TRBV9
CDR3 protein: CASSVNYENRYGYTF
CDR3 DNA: TGTGCCAGCAGCGTTAATTACGAAAACAGATATGGCTACACCTTC

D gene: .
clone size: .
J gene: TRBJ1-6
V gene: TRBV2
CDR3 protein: CASGEDRSSYNSPLHF
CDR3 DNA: TGTGCCAGCGGGGAAGACAGGAGCTCCTATAATTCACCCCTCCACTTT

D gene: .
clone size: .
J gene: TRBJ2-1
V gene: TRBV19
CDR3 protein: CASSVSTGSSYNEQFF
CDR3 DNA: TGTGCCAGTAGTGTCTCCACAGGGAGCTCCTACAATGAGCAGTTCTTC

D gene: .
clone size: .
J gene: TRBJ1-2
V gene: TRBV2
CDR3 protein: CASSEQNYGYTF
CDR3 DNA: TGTGCCAGCAGTGAACAGAACTATGGCTACACCTTC

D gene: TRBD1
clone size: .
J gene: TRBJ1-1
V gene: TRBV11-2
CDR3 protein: CANKRTGLRGTEAFF
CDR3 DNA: TGTGCCAACAAAAGGACAGGGCTTAGGGGCACTGAAGCTTTCTTT

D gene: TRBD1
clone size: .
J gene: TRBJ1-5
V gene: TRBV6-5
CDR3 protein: CASLLPQGNNQPQHF
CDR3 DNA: TGTGCCAGCCTGCTACCACAGGGGAACAATCAGCCCCAGCATTTT

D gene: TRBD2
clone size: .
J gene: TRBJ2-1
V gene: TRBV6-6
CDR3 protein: CASGGREGLRNEQFF
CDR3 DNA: TGTGCCAGCGGGGGGCGGGAGGGCCTTAGGAATGAGCAGTTCTTC

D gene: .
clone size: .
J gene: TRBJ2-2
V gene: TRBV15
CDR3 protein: CATSRDPGRGELFF
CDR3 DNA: TGTGCCACCAGCAGAGATCCAGGGCGCGGGGAGCTGTTTTTT

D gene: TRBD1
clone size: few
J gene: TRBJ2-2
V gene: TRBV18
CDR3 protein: CASSRQGASGELFF
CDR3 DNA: TGTGCCAGCTCAAGACAGGGGGCGAGCGGGGAGCTGTTTTTT

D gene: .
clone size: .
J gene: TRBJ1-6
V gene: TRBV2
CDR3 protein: CASSEFSLLRNSPLHF
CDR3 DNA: TGTGCCAGCAGTGAGTTTAGTTTACTTCGAAATTCACCCCTCCACTTT

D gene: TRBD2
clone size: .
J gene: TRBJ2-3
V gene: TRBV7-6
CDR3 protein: CASSLVASGYTDTQYF
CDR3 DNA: TGTGCCAGCAGCTTAGTGGCTAGCGGTTACACAGATACGCAGTATTTT

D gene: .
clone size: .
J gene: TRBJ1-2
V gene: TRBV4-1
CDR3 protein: CASSQAFQGPKTFYGYTF
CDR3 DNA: TGCGCCAGCAGCCAAGCTTTCCAGGGCCCCAAAACGTTCTATGGCTACACCTTC

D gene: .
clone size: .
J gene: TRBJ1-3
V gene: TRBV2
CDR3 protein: CASSAGRGLGNTIYF
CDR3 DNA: TGTGCCAGCAGTGCCGGGCGGGGTCTCGGAAACACCATATATTTT

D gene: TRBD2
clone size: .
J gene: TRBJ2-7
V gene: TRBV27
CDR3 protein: CASSTSGGGVGHEQYF
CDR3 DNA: TGTGCCAGCAGCACCTCGGGGGGGGGAGTCGGCCACGAGCAGTACTTC